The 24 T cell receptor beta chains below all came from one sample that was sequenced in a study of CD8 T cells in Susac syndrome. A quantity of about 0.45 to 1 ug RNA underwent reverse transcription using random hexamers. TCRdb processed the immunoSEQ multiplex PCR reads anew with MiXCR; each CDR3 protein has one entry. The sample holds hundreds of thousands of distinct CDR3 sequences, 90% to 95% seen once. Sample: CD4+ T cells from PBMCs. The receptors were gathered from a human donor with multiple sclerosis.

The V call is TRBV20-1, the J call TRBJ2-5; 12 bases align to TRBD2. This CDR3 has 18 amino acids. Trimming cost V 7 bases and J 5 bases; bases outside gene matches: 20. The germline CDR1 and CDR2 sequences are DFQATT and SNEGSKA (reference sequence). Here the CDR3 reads CSVRWPRASGGARETQYF. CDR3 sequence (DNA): TGCAGTGTGAGATGGCCTCGTGCTAGCGGGGGGGCCAGGGAGACCCAGTACTTC.

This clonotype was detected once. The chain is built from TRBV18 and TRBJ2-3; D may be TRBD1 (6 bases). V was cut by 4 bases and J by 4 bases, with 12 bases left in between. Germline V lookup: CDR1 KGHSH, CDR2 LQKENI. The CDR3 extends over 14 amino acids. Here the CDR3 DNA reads TGTGCCAGCTCACGAGGGTACAGGGCAGATACGCAGTATTTT. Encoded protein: CASSRGYRADTQYF.

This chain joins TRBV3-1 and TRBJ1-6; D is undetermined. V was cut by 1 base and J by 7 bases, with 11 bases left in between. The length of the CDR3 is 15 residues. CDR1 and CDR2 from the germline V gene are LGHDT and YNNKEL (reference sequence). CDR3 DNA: TGTGCCAGCAGCCAAGGCGGAGGGAAGAATTCACCCCTCCACTTT. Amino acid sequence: CASSQGGGKNSPLHF.

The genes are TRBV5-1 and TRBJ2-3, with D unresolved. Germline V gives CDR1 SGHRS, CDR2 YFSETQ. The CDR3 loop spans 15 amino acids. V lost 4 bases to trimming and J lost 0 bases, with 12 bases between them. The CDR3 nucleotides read TGCGCCAGCAGCCTCACCAGGCCTAGCACAGATACGCAGTATTTT. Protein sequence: CASSLTRPSTDTQYF. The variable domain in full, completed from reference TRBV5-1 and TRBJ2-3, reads KAGVTQTPRYLIKTRGQQVTLSCSPISGHRSVSWYQQTPGQGLQFLFEYFSETQRNKGNFPGRFSGRQFSNSRSEMNVSTLELGDSALYLCASSLTRPSTDTQYFGPGTRLTVL.

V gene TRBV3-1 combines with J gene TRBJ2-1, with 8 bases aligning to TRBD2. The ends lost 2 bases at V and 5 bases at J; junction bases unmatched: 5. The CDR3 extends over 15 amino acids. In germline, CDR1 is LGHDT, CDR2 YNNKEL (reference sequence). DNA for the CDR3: TGTGCCAGCAGCCAAAGCAAACTAGCGGACAATGAGCAGTTCTTC. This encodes CASSQSKLADNEQFF.

CDR3 nucleotide sequence: TGCGCCAGCAGCCAAGATCAAGGGGGGGCGGCAGGAGAGACCCAGTACTTC. The encoded protein is CASSQDQGGAAGETQYF. The chain carries TRBV4-1 and TRBJ2-5; weak D call: TRBD2 (7 bases). V dropped 0 bases and J dropped 4 bases, with 18 bases sitting between them. The CDR3 runs to 17 residues. CDR1 is MGHRA and CDR2 is YSYEKL in the germline V gene.

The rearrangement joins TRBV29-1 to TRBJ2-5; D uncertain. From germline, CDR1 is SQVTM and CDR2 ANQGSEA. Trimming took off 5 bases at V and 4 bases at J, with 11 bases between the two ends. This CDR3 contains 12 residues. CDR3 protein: CSVFPYGETQYF. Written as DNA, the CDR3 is TGCAGCGTTTTCCCCTATGGAGAGACCCAGTACTTC.

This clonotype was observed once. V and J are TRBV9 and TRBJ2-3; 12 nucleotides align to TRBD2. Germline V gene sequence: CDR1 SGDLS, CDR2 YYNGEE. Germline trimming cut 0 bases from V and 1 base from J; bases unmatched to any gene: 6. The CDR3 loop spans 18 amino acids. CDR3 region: CASSVASGGARGTDTQYF. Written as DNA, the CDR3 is TGTGCCAGCAGCGTAGCTAGCGGGGGGGCCAGGGGCACAGATACGCAGTATTTT.

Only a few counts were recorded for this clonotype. The chain's CDR3 is CASSRQVYEQYF. CDR3 nucleotides: TGTGCCAGCAGTCGACAGGTCTACGAGCAGTACTTC. This chain joins TRBV6-2 or TRBV6-3 and TRBJ2-7; possible D gene TRBD1, 6 bases. The CDR3 runs 12 residues. The germline CDR1 and CDR2 sequences are MNHEY and SVGEGT. Trimming shortened V by 5 bases and J by 3 bases, and 8 bases separated the two germline ends.

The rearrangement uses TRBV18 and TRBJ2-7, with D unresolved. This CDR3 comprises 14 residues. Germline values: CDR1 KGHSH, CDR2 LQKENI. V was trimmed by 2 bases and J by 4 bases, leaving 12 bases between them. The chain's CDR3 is CASSPTSGEYEQYF. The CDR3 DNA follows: TGTGCCAGCTCACCAACCTCTGGGGAATACGAGCAGTACTTC.

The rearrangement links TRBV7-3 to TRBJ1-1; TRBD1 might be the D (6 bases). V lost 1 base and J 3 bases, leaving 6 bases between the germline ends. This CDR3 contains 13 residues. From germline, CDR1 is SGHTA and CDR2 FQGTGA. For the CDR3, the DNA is TGTGCCAGCAGCTTAAGGGGGCACACTGAAGCTTTCTTT. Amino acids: CASSLRGHTEAFF.

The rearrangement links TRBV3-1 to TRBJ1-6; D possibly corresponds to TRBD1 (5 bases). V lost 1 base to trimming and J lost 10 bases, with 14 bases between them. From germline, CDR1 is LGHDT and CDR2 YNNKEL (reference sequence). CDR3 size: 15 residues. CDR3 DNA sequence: TGTGCCAGCAGCCAAGGGGGTCAGGGAGAATCACCCCTCCACTTT. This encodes CASSQGGQGESPLHF.

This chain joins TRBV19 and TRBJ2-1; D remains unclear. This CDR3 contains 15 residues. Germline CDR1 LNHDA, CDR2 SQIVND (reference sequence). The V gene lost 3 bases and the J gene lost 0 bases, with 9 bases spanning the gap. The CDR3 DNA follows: TGTGCCAGTAGTATTTCCAGGAGCTCCTACAATGAGCAGTTCTTC. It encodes CASSISRSSYNEQFF.

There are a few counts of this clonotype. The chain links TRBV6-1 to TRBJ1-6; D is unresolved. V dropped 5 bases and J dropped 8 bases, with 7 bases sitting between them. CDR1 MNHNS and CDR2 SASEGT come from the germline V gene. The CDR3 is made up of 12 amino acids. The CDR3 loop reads CASSYRDSPLHF. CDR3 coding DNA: TGTGCCAGCAGTTACCGCGATTCACCCCTCCACTTT.

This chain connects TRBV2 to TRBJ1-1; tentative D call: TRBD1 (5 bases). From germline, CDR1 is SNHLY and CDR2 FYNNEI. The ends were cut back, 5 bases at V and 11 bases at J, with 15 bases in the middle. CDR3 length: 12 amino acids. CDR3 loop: CASSTRGDHAFF. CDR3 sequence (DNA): TGTGCCAGCAGTACCCGAGGGGATCATGCTTTCTTT.

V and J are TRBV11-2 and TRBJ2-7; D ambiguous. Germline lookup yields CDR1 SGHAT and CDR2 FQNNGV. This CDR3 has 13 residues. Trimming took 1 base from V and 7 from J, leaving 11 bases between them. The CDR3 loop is CASSLVARREQYF. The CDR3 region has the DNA TGTGCCAGCAGCTTAGTTGCCCGGCGGGAGCAGTACTTC.

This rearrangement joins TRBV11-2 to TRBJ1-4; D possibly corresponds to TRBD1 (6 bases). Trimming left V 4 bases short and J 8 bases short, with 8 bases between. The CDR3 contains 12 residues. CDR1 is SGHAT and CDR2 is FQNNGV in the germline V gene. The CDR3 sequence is CASSSQGEKLFF. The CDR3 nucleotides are TGTGCCAGCAGCTCCCAGGGGGAAAAACTGTTTTTT. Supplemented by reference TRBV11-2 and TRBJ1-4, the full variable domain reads EAGVAQSPRYKIIEKRQSVAFWCNPISGHATLYWYQQILGQGPKLLIQFQNNGVVDDSQLPKDRFSAERLKGVDSTLKIQPAKLEDSAVYLCASSSQGEKLFFGSGTQLSVL.

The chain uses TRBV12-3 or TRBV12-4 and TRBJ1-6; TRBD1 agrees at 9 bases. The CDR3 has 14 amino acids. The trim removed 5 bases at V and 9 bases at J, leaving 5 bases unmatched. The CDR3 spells CASSLTGGGSPLHF. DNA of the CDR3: TGTGCCAGCAGTCTGACAGGGGGAGGTTCACCCCTCCACTTT.

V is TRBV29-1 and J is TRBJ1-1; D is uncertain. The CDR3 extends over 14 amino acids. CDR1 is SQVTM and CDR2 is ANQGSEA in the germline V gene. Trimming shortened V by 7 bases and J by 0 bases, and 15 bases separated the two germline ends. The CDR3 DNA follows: TGCAGCGGCAGCGTTGGACCGGTGAACACTGAAGCTTTCTTT. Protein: CSGSVGPVNTEAFF.

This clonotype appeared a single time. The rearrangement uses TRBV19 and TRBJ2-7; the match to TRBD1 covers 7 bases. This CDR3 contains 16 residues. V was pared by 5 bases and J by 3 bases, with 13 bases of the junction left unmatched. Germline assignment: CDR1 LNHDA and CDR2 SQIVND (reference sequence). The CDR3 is CASSPVVGQARYEQYF. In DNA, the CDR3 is TGTGCCAGTAGTCCTGTCGTCGGACAGGCTCGCTACGAGCAGTACTTC.

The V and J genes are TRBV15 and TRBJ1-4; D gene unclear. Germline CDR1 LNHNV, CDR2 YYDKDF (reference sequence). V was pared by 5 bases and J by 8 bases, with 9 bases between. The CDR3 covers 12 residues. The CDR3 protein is CATSPNREKLFF. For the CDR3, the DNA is TGTGCCACCAGCCCTAACCGGGAAAAACTGTTTTTT.

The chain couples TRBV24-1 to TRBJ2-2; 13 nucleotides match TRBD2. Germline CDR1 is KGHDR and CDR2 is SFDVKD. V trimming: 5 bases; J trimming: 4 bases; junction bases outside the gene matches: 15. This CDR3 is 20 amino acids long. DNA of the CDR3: TGTGCCACCAGTGGGACGCACGGACTAGCGGGAGAGTCTACCACCGGGGAGCTGTTTTTT. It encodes CATSGTHGLAGESTTGELFF.

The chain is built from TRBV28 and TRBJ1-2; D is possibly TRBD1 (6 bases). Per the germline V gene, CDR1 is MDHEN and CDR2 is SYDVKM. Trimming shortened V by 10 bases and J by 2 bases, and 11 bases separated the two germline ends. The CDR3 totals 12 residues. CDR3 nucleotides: TGTGCCATCCAGGACAGCAACTATGGCTACACCTTC. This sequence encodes CAIQDSNYGYTF.

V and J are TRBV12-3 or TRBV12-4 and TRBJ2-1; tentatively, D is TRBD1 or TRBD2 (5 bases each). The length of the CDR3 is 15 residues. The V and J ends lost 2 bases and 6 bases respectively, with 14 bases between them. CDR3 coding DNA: TGTGCCAGCAGTTTACTCGGGGCAGGCTCCAATGAGCAGTTCTTC. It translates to CASSLLGAGSNEQFF.